This TCR beta chain was observed in a study of T cell repertoires in cytomegalovirus infection. Study-level background: CMV epitopes that were recently identified and HLA-C-restricted were used alongside well-studied HLA-B-restricted ones. It was the public TCR beta signatures that indicated both CMV infection and matching HLA type. General study results and limits: Dominant in the ex vivo response were TCR beta clonotypes restricted by HLA-C and specific for CMV. Cumulated frequencies of public TCR beta families served to identify carriers of CMV plus the relevant HLA.

This clonotype was recorded a few times. Its antigen remains unidentified. TCRdb itself ran the reads through MiXCR, one entry per CDR3 protein. The data contain some 480,000 distinct CDR3 sequences, about 33% of them seen just once; the ten biggest clones take up roughly 16%. The germline CDR1 and CDR2 sequences are SGHRS and YFSETQ. Trimming took 4 bases from V and 0 from J; bases not matched to a gene: 3. The CDR3 length is 16 residues. The clonotype was recovered from a human donor in good health (CMV status not recorded). Some clones in this sample may be carry-over from other donors' samples. The V gene is TRBV5-1, the J gene TRBJ2-2; 10 bases are a match to TRBD1. Source: cultured PBMCs, taken from culture after CMV antigen stimulation. The CDR3 region is CASSTGQGANTGELFF. DNA of the CDR3: TGCGCCAGCAGCACCGGACAGGGGGCGAACACCGGGGAGCTGTTTTTT.